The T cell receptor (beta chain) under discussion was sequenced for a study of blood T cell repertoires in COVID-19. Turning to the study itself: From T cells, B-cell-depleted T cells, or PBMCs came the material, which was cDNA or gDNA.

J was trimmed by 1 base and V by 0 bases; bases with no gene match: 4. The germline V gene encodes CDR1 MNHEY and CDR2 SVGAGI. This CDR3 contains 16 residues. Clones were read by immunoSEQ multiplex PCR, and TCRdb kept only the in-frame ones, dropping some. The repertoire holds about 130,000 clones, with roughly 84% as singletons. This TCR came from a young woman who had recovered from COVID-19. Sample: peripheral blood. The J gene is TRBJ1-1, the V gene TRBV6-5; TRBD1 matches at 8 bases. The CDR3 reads CASSYSWTGKNTEAFF. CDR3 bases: TGTGCCAGCAGTTACTCTTGGACAGGGAAGAACACTGAAGCTTTCTTT.